These 26 T cell receptor beta chains originate from one sample sequenced in a study of CD8 T cells in ankylosing spondylitis. TCRdb analysed the 5' RACE reads with MiXCR anew, one entry per CDR3 protein. The repertoire holds 350,000 or so distinct CDR3 sequences, with more than 9% as singletons. The sample comprised blood, either unsorted or a sorted T cell fraction (not recorded which). The receptor source for this set is a female donor with ankylosing spondylitis or in good health (not recorded which).

This clonotype was counted at least ten times. The CDR3 spells CASSLQGNNEQFF. The CDR3 region has the DNA TGCGCCAGCAGCTTACAGGGCAACAATGAGCAGTTCTTC. V gene TRBV5-1 combines with J gene TRBJ2-1, with a possible D match to TRBD1 (6 bases). The CDR3 is 13 amino acids. Trimming removed 2 bases at V and 5 bases at J, with 8 bases between. Germline CDR1 is SGHRS and CDR2 is YFSETQ. The whole variable domain, remainder taken from reference TRBV5-1 and TRBJ2-1, is KAGVTQTPRYLIKTRGQQVTLSCSPISGHRSVSWYQQTPGQGLQFLFEYFSETQRNKGNFPGRFSGRQFSNSRSEMNVSTLELGDSALYLCASSLQGNNEQFFGPGTRLTVL.

At least ten counts were recorded for this clonotype. CDR3 loop: CSARDAGQGSYEQYF. In DNA, the CDR3 is TGCAGTGCTAGAGATGCAGGCCAGGGTTCCTACGAGCAGTACTTC. The chain combines TRBV20-1 with TRBJ2-7, with a tentative D call TRBD1 (5 bases). The CDR3 loop spans 15 amino acids. The ends were cut back, 0 bases at V and 1 base at J, with 13 bases in the middle. Germline V lookup: CDR1 DFQATT, CDR2 SNEGSKA (reference sequence).

V gene TRBV12-3 or TRBV12-4 combines with J gene TRBJ1-2, with D unclear. V lost 5 bases, J lost 3 bases, and 10 bases lay in between. The CDR3 sequence is 13 residues long. The DNA of the CDR3 is TGTGCCAGCAGTGTTCATGAGGACTATGGCTACACCTTC. Protein product: CASSVHEDYGYTF.

This clonotype came up many times. The CDR3 nucleotides are TGTGCCAGCAGCTTAGCAGGCAGGCAACTCCAGCCCCAGCATTTT. Amino acid sequence: CASSLAGRQLQPQHF. J is TRBJ1-5 and V is TRBV7-2; no clear D gene. The V end was cut by 0 bases, the J end by 7 bases, with 13 bases between. The CDR3 is 15 amino acids. From germline, CDR1 is SGHTA and CDR2 FQGNSA.

This clonotype was seen many times. This rearrangement joins TRBV4-2 to TRBJ1-6; D is unresolved. This CDR3 has 16 residues. Germline V gene sequence: CDR1 LGHNA, CDR2 YNFKEQ. V gave up 4 bases and J gave up 5 bases, with 15 bases separating them. The CDR3 region is CASSPATRSNNSPLHF. The CDR3 DNA follows: TGTGCCAGCAGCCCGGCGACTCGATCAAATAATTCACCCCTCCACTTT.

This clonotype has a count of ten or more. The gene calls are TRBV5-1 and TRBJ2-1; 13 nucleotides match TRBD2. The CDR3 extends over 14 amino acids. With 4 bases clipped from V and 11 bases from J, the junction kept 6 bases outside the gene matches. Germline V CDR1 and CDR2: SGHRS, YFSETQ. The CDR3 here is CASSPGTSGNQQFF. In DNA, the CDR3 is TGCGCCAGCAGCCCAGGGACTAGCGGGAACCAGCAGTTCTTC.

This clonotype was seen at least ten times. J is TRBJ2-7 and V is TRBV20-1, with 8 bases lining up with TRBD2. The germline V gene encodes CDR1 DFQATT and CDR2 SNEGSKA (reference sequence). The CDR3 is 14 residues long. V trimming: 6 bases; J trimming: 3 bases; junction bases outside the gene matches: 10. In DNA form, the CDR3 reads TGCAGTGCCCCCAAGACTAGCGACCTCTACGAGCAGTACTTC. It is translated as CSAPKTSDLYEQYF.

The V call is TRBV15, the J call TRBJ1-1, with unresolved D. Trimming removed 0 bases from V and 7 bases from J, with 12 bases in between. CDR3 length equals 14 residues. In germline, CDR1 is LNHNV, CDR2 YYDKDF (reference sequence). The CDR3 protein is CATSREQVRDEAFF. The CDR3 DNA follows: TGTGCCACCAGCAGAGAGCAGGTACGGGATGAAGCTTTCTTT.

Here the CDR3 DNA reads TGTGCCAGCAGTCCCTCGGCGGGGGGTTACAATGAGCAGTTCTTC. Translation gives CASSPSAGGYNEQFF. The V and J genes are TRBV28 and TRBJ2-1, with 8 bases lining up with TRBD2. Germline CDR1 and CDR2: MDHEN and SYDVKM. CDR3 size: 15 residues. V trimming: 5 bases; J trimming: 4 bases; junction bases outside the gene matches: 7.

The sample holds a few counts of this clonotype. The CDR3 reads CASSLCRTYEQYF. The CDR3 DNA reads TGTGCCAGCAGCTTATGTAGAACCTACGAGCAGTACTTC. The chain employs TRBV11-3 and TRBJ2-7; D is undetermined. With 2 bases removed from V and 2 bases from J, the gap between germline ends came to 7 bases. The CDR3 is 13 residues long. Per the germline V gene, CDR1 is SGHNT and CDR2 is YENEEA.

Of note for this clonotype: This could be a read error, since a much larger clone is one nucleotide away. The chain recombines TRBV12-3 or TRBV12-4 with TRBJ1-3; D may be TRBD1 (6 bases). The CDR3 is made up of 14 amino acids. The CDR3 bases are TGTGCCAGCAGTTTCCAGGGGCGCGGAAACGCCATATATTTT. It translates to CASSFQGRGNAIYF.

This clonotype has at least ten counts. CDR3 sequence: CSARDERDLRTDTQYF. Written as DNA, the CDR3 is TGCAGTGCTAGAGACGAAAGGGACTTACGCACAGATACGCAGTATTTT. The chain uses TRBV20-1 and TRBJ2-3, with a weak D call TRBD2 (6 bases). Trimming pared 0 bases from V and 1 base from J, leaving 14 bases between. The CDR3 extends over 16 amino acids. Germline assignment: CDR1 DFQATT and CDR2 SNEGSKA (reference sequence).

This clonotype was recorded many times. The CDR3 loop is CATSDPGTSGSLRDEQFF. The CDR3, as DNA: TGTGCCACCAGTGATCCGGGGACTAGCGGGAGCTTACGGGATGAGCAGTTCTTC. This sequence joins TRBV24-1 and TRBJ2-1, with 14 bases that match TRBD2. After removal of 3 bases from V and 8 bases from J, the junction contained 11 bases not matched to a gene. The CDR3 is 18 amino acids. Per the germline V gene, CDR1 is KGHDR and CDR2 is SFDVKD.

This clonotype has a count of ten or more. The chain has TRBV20-1 and TRBJ2-1; D possibly corresponds to TRBD2 (6 bases). CDR3 length: 15 residues. Germline CDR1 DFQATT, CDR2 SNEGSKA (reference sequence). V lost 0 bases to trimming and J lost 7 bases, with 16 bases between them. CDR3 coding DNA: TGCAGTGCTAGAGATATGAGGGAGGAGAAGAATGAGCAGTTCTTC. Residues: CSARDMREEKNEQFF.

In its sample, this clonotype was seen a few times. The chain joins TRBV27 to TRBJ1-1, with no clear D. Between the trimmed V and J ends, which lost 5 bases and 0 bases, there was a span of 13 bases. This CDR3 contains 15 residues. Germline CDR1 is MNHEY and CDR2 is SMNVEV (reference sequence). CDR3 nucleotides: TGTGCCAGCAGTCCGACCACCTACTTGAACACTGAAGCTTTCTTT. Its translation is CASSPTTYLNTEAFF.

This clonotype was picked up many times. V gene TRBV29-1 combines with J gene TRBJ2-1; 8 nucleotides line up with TRBD1. Looked up from germline, CDR1 is SQVTM and CDR2 is ANQGSEA. J lost 7 bases, V lost 4 bases, and 12 bases had no gene match. This CDR3 is built from 15 residues. CDR3 loop: CSVAGVQGAQNEQFF. The CDR3 region has the DNA TGCAGCGTTGCCGGTGTCCAGGGGGCGCAAAATGAGCAGTTCTTC.

This clonotype was picked up many times. The chain has TRBV5-1 and TRBJ1-1; unclear D gene. Germline CDR1 reads SGHRS; CDR2 reads YFSETQ. This CDR3 is 16 amino acids long. The V and J ends lost 1 base and 3 bases respectively, with 16 bases between them. The CDR3 reads CASSLSRTGRDTEAFF. The CDR3 region has the DNA TGCGCCAGCAGCTTGTCCCGGACCGGCCGGGACACTGAAGCTTTCTTT. Complete variable domain (other parts from reference TRBV5-1 and TRBJ1-1): KAGVTQTPRYLIKTRGQQVTLSCSPISGHRSVSWYQQTPGQGLQFLFEYFSETQRNKGNFPGRFSGRQFSNSRSEMNVSTLELGDSALYLCASSLSRTGRDTEAFFGQGTRLTVV.

Remarks on this clonotype: This may come from a read error, since a much larger clone is one base off. The chain links TRBV20-1 to TRBJ2-5; D call uncertain. Germline lookup yields CDR1 DFQATT and CDR2 SNEGSKA (reference sequence). The CDR3 totals 15 residues. Trimming cost V 6 bases and J 3 bases, with 20 bases left between them. The CDR3, as DNA: TGCAGTGCCTCCCGTGGGGTAGATACTAAAGAGACCCAGTACTTC. This codes for CSASRGVDTKETQYF.

This clonotype came up many times. The chain combines TRBV7-2 with TRBJ1-5; D uncertain. The germline V gene has CDR1 SGHTA and CDR2 FQGNSA. The CDR3 is 13 residues long. V was trimmed by 1 base and J by 7 bases, leaving 8 bases between them. CDR3 nucleotides: TGTGCCAGCAGCTTAGATCCCTCACAGCCCCAGCATTTT. This sequence encodes CASSLDPSQPQHF.

The chain recombines TRBV5-1 with TRBJ2-1, with D unclear. The germline V gene encodes CDR1 SGHRS and CDR2 YFSETQ. V gave up 7 bases and J gave up 8 bases, with 10 bases separating them. This CDR3 has 11 residues. This chain's CDR3 is CASSQQDEQFF. The CDR3 DNA is TGCGCCAGCTCTCAACAAGATGAGCAGTTCTTC.

Many counts were recorded for this clonotype. The chain uses TRBV29-1 and TRBJ2-3; TRBD2 agrees at 7 bases. The CDR3 length is 14 residues. V lost 1 base to trimming and J lost 4 bases; unmatched junction nucleotides: 5. Germline V lookup: CDR1 SQVTM, CDR2 ANQGSEA. CDR3 sequence: CSVEGGRAADTQYF. For the CDR3, the DNA is TGCAGCGTTGAAGGGGGGAGGGCCGCAGATACGCAGTATTTT.

This chain uses TRBV20-1 with TRBJ1-5; no clear D. Per germline, CDR1 DFQATT and CDR2 SNEGSKA (reference sequence). V was clipped by 0 bases and J by 4 bases, with 7 bases between them. This CDR3 has 13 residues. DNA of the CDR3: TGCAGTGCTAGAGATCTTGGGAATCAGCCCCAGCATTTT. Its translation: CSARDLGNQPQHF.

For this clonotype: A much larger clone lies one base from this, so it may be a read error. The chain combines TRBV25-1 with TRBJ2-7, with D perhaps matching TRBD1 (8 bases). CDR3 length equals 17 residues. Trimming took 3 bases from V and 3 from J, leaving 21 bases between them. Germline values: CDR1 MGHDK, CDR2 SYGVNS. CDR3 sequence (DNA): TGTGCCAGCAGTGATCCCGGACAGGGAGGGGCCTACTACGAGCAGTACTTC. As protein: CASSDPGQGGAYYEQYF.

The chain links TRBV5-1 to TRBJ1-1; no clear D. CDR1 SGHRS and CDR2 YFSETQ come from the germline V gene. V was pared by 0 bases and J by 3 bases, with 12 bases between. CDR3 size: 15 residues. CDR3 nucleotide sequence: TGCGCCAGCAGCTTGGACCATAGGAGAGACACTGAAGCTTTCTTT. It encodes CASSLDHRRDTEAFF.

On this clonotype: One end of the junction fails to match germline, which may point to a read error. This rearrangement joins TRBV12-3 or TRBV12-4 to TRBJ2-7; 7 bases agree with TRBD1. The CDR3 is 18 residues long. DNA of the CDR3: TGTGCCCGCAGTTTAATCTTCCGGGACAGACTCACCTCCTACGAGCAGTACTTC. Translation: CARSLIFRDRLTSYEQYF.

This clonotype was picked up many times. This sequence joins TRBV29-1 and TRBJ1-5, with unresolved D. In germline, CDR1 is SQVTM, CDR2 ANQGSEA. The V end was cut by 0 bases, the J end by 8 bases, with 11 bases between. The CDR3 length is 13 residues. The CDR3 bases are TGCAGCGTTGAAGAATCACCCCGGAAGCCCCAGCATTTT. Its protein product is CSVEESPRKPQHF.